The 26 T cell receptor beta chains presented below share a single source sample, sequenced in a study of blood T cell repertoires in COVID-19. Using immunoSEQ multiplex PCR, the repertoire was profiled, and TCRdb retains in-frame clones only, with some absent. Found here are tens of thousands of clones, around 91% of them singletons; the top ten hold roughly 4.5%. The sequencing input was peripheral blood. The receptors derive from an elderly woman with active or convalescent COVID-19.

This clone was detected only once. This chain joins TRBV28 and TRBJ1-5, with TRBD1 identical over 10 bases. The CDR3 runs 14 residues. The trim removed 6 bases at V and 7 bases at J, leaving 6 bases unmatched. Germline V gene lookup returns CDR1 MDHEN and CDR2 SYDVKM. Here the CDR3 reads CASSRQGAWQPQHF. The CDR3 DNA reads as TGTGCCAGCAGCAGACAGGGGGCTTGGCAGCCCCAGCATTTT. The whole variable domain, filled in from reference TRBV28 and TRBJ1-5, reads DVKVTQSSRYLVKRTGEKVFLECVQDMDHENMFWYRQDPGLGLRLIYFSYDVKMKEKGDIPEGYSVSREKKERFSLILESASTNQTSMYLCASSRQGAWQPQHFGDGTRLSIL.

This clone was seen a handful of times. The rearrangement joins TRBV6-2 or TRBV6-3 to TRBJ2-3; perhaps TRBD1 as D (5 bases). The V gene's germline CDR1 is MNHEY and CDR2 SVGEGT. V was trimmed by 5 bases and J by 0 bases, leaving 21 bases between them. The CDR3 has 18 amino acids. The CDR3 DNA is TGTGCCAGCAGTAATGCCCAGGGAAGGGTCCGTAGCACAGATACGCAGTATTTT. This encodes CASSNAQGRVRSTDTQYF.

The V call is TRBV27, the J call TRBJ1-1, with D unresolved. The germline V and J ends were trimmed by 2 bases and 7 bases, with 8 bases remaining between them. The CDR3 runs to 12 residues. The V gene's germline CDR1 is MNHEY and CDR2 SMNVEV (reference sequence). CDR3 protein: CASSLRPGEAFF. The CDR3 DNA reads TGTGCCAGCAGTTTACGGCCAGGTGAAGCTTTCTTT.

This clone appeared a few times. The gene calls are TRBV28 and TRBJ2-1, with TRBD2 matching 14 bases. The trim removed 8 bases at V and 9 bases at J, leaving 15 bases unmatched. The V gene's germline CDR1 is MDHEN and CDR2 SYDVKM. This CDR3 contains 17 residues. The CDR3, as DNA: TGTGCCAGCCTGGGACTAGCGGGAGATGGGGGTCTAGGTGAGCAGTTCTTC. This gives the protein CASLGLAGDGGLGEQFF.

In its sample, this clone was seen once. CDR3 nucleotides: TGTGCCAGCTCACCGGAGTTGGGCAGGGCCCAGCATTTT. Translation: CASSPELGRAQHF. The chain recombines TRBV18 with TRBJ1-5, with D possibly TRBD1 on 5 matching bases. Trimming cost V 3 bases and J 11 bases, with 14 bases left between them. This CDR3 has 13 residues. Germline CDR1 KGHSH, CDR2 LQKENI. Based on the CDR3 plus reference TRBV18 and TRBJ1-5, the full variable domain is NAGVMQNPRHLVRRRGQEARLRCSPMKGHSHVYWYRQLPEEGLKFMVYLQKENIIDESGMPKERFSAEFPKEGPSILRIQQVVRGDSAAYFCASSPELGRAQHFGDGTRLSIL.

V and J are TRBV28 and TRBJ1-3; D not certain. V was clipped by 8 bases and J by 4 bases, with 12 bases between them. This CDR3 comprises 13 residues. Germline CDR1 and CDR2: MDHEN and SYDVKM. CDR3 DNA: TGTGCCAGCCAGGAGGCGCAAGGAAACACCATATATTTT. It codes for CASQEAQGNTIYF.

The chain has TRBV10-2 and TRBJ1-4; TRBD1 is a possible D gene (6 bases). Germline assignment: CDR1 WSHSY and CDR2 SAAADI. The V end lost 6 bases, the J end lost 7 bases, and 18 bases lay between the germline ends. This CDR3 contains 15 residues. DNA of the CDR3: TGCGCCAGCAGCGACGCACAGGGAAACAGTGAAAAACTGTTTTTT. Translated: CASSDAQGNSEKLFF.

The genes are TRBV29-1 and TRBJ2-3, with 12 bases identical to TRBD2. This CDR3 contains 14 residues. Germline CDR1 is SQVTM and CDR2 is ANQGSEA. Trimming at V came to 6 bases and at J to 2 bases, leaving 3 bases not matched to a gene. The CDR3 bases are TGCAGCGTCGGGACTAGCGGGCCCACAGATACGCAGTATTTT. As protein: CSVGTSGPTDTQYF.

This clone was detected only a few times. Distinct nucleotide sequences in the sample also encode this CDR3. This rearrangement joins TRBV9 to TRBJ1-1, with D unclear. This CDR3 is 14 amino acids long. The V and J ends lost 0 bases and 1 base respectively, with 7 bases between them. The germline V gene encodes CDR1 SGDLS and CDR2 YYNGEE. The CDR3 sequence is CASSVGLENTEAFF. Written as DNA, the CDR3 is TGTGCCAGCAGCGTAGGGTTAGAGAACACTGAAGCTTTCTTT. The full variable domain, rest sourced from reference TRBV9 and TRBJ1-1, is DSGVTQTPKHLITATGQRVTLRCSPRSGDLSVYWYQQSLDQGLQFLIQYYNGEERAKGNILERFSAQQFPDLHSELNLSSLELGDSALYFCASSVGLENTEAFFGQGTRLTVV.

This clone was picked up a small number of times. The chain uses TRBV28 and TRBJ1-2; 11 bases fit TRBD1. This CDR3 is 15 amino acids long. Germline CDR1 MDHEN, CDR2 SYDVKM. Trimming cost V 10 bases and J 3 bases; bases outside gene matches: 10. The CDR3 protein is CATTAPGQGDYGYTF. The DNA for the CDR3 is TGTGCCACCACAGCTCCGGGACAGGGGGACTATGGCTACACCTTC.

CDR3 DNA sequence: TGTGCCAGCAGCTTAGGGCCCCTCACAGATACGCAGTATTTT. Its protein is CASSLGPLTDTQYF. The chain is built from TRBV7-2 and TRBJ2-3; D is undetermined. CDR3 length: 14 residues. Trimming stripped 1 base from V and 2 bases from J, with 7 bases between. From germline, CDR1 is SGHTA and CDR2 FQGNSA.

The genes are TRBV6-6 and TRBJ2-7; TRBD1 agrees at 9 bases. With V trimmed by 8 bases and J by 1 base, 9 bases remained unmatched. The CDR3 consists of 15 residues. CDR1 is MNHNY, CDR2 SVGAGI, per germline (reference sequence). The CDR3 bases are TGTGCCAGCCTGAGGGGGACAGGGTCATCCTACGAGCAGTACTTC. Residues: CASLRGTGSSYEQYF.

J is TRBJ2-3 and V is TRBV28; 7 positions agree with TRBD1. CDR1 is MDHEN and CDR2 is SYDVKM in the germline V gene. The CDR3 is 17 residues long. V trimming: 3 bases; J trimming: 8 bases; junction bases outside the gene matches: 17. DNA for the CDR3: TGTGCCAGCAGTTTTCCCAGGGGACGGGACAGCGATTTTACGCAGTATTTT. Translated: CASSFPRGRDSDFTQYF.

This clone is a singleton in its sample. The CDR3 region is CATSRGDSSYNSPLHF. The CDR3 coding sequence is TGTGCCACCAGCAGGGGTGACAGCTCCTATAATTCACCCCTCCACTTT. The chain combines TRBV15 with TRBJ1-6; D is perhaps TRBD1 (5 bases). With 3 bases removed from V and 0 bases from J, the gap between germline ends came to 9 bases. Germline V gene lookup returns CDR1 LNHNV and CDR2 YYDKDF (reference sequence). CDR3 length equals 16 residues.

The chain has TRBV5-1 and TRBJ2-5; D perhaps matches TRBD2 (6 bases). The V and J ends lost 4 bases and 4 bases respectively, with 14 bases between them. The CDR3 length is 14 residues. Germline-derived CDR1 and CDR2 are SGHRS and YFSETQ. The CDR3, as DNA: TGCGCCAGCAGCCGGGAGCCAGGCGGAGAGACCCAGTACTTC. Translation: CASSREPGGETQYF.

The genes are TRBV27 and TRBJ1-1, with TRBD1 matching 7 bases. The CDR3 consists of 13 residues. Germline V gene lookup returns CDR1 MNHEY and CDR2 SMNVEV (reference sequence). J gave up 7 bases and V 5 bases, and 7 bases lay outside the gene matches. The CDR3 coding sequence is TGTGCCAGCAGTCCGACAGGGTCGCATGAAGCTTTCTTT. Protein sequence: CASSPTGSHEAFF.

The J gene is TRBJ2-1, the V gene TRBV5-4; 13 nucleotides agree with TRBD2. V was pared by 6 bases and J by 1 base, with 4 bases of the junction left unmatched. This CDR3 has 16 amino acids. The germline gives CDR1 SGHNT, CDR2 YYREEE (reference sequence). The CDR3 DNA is TGTGCCAGCAAGCTGACTAGCGGGAGGTCCTACAATGAGCAGTTCTTC. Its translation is CASKLTSGRSYNEQFF.

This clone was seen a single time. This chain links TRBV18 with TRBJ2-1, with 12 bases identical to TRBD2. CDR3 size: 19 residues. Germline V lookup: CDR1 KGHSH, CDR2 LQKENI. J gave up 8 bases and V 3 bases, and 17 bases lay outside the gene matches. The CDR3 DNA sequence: TGTGCCAGCTCACCGGTAACGGGACTAGCGGGCATACACGCCGATGAGCAGTTCTTC. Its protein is CASSPVTGLAGIHADEQFF.

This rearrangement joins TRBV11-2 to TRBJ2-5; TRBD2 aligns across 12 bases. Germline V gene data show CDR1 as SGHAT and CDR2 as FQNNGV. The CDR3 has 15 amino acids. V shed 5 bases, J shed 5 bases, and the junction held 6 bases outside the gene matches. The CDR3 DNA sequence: TGTGCCAGCAGCCCCAGACTAGCGGGAGTGGAGACCCAGTACTTC. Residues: CASSPRLAGVETQYF.

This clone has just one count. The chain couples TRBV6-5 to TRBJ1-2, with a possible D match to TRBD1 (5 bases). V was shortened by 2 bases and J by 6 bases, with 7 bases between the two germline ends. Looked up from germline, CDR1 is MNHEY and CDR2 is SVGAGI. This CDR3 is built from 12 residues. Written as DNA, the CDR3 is TGTGCCAGCAGTTACAGGGGAAATGGCTACACCTTC. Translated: CASSYRGNGYTF.

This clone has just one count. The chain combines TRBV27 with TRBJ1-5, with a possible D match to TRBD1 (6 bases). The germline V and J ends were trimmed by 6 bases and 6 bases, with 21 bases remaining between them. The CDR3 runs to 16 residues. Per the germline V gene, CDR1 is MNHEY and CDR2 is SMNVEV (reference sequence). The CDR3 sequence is CASSRLGARRSQPQHF. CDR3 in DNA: TGTGCCAGCAGCCGTTTGGGGGCGCGGAGGAGTCAGCCCCAGCATTTT.

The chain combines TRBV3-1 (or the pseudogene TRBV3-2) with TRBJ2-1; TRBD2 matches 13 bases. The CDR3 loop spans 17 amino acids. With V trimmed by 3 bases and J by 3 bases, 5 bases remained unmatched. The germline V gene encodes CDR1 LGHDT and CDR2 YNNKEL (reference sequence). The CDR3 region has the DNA TGTGCCAGCAGCCAGGGAGGACTAGCGGGAGACTACAATGAGCAGTTCTTC. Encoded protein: CASSQGGLAGDYNEQFF.

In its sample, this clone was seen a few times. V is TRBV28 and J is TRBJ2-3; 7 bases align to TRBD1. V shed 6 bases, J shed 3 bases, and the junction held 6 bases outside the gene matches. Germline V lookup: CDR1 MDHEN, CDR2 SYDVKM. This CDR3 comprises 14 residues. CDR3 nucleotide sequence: TGTGCCAGCAGCCCGAGGGGGCGGACAGATACGCAGTATTTT. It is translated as CASSPRGRTDTQYF.

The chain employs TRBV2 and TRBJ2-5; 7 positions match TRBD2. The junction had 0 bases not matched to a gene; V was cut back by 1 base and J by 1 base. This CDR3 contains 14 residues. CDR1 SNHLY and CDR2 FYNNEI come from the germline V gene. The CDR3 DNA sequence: TGTGCCAGCAGTGAAGGGGGGGGCCAAGAGACCCAGTACTTC. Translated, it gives CASSEGGGQETQYF.

CDR3 nucleotides: TGTGCCAGCAGCTTTCGGGGGTTCTTCACTGAAGCTTTCTTT. Translation gives CASSFRGFFTEAFF. The gene calls are TRBV7-2 and TRBJ1-1; tentatively, D is TRBD1 (5 bases). The ends were cut back, 3 bases at V and 4 bases at J, with 12 bases in the middle. CDR1 SGHTA and CDR2 FQGNSA come from the germline V gene. This CDR3 region has 14 residues. Drawing the rest from reference TRBV7-2 and TRBJ1-1, the complete variable domain is GAGVSQSPSNKVTEKGKDVELRCDPISGHTALYWYRQSLGQGLEFLIYFQGNSAPDKSGLPSDRFSAERTGGSVSTLTIQRTQQEDSAVYLCASSFRGFFTEAFFGQGTRLTVV.

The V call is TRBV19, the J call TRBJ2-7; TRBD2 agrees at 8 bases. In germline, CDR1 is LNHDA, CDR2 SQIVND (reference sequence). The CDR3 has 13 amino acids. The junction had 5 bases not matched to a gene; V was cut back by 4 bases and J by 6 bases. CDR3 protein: CASSNGLAREQYF. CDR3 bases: TGTGCCAGTAGTAACGGACTAGCACGCGAGCAGTACTTC.